The 21 T cell receptor beta chains in this list originate from one sample, sequenced in a study of blood T cell repertoires in COVID-19. Repertoires were generated with immunoSEQ multiplex PCR, while TCRdb's copy carries only in-frame clones and drops some. The profile shows 30,000 to 50,000 clones, 85% of them singletons. Material for sequencing was peripheral blood. The receptor set was obtained from a human donor in a cohort sampled during active COVID-19.

The V call is TRBV5-4, the J call TRBJ2-7, with D unclear. The ends were cut back, 0 bases at V and 7 bases at J, with 5 bases in the middle. The CDR3 is 11 residues long. In germline, CDR1 is SGHNT, CDR2 YYREEE (reference sequence). CDR3 loop: CASSLAREQYF. CDR3 DNA sequence: TGTGCCAGCAGCTTGGCTCGTGAGCAGTACTTC.

The chain couples TRBV7-9 to TRBJ2-4, with D possibly TRBD2 on 7 matching bases. From germline, CDR1 is SEHNR and CDR2 FQNEAQ (reference sequence). V lost 4 bases, J lost 8 bases, and 18 bases lay in between. This CDR3 is built from 15 residues. Here the CDR3 reads CASSSKGGGSDIQYF. DNA of the CDR3: TGTGCCAGCAGCTCCAAGGGAGGGGGTAGCGACATTCAGTACTTC.

The chain is built from TRBV4-1 and TRBJ2-1; TRBD1 matches 7 bases. The germline V gene has CDR1 MGHRA and CDR2 YSYEKL. With V trimmed by 1 base and J by 1 base, 4 bases remained unmatched. This CDR3 is built from 16 residues. The CDR3 reads CASSQAAGGSYNEQFF. The CDR3, as DNA: TGCGCCAGCAGCCAAGCGGCAGGGGGATCCTACAATGAGCAGTTCTTC.

This chain links TRBV6-5 with TRBJ2-7; 10 bases align to TRBD1. The trim removed 4 bases at V and 4 bases at J, leaving 10 bases unmatched. CDR3 length: 16 amino acids. CDR1 is MNHEY, CDR2 SVGAGI, per germline. The CDR3 here is CASSWDLGTGAYEQYF. CDR3 nucleotides: TGTGCCAGCAGTTGGGACCTGGGGACAGGGGCTTACGAGCAGTACTTC.

The sample holds a few counts of this clone. CDR3 region: CAISESPGLVGGYTF. CDR3 in DNA: TGTGCCATCAGTGAGTCCCCGGGGTTAGTAGGTGGCTACACCTTC. The chain joins TRBV10-3 to TRBJ1-2, with D unresolved. The germline gives CDR1 ENHRY, CDR2 SYGVKD. V was shortened by 0 bases and J by 7 bases, with 15 bases between the two germline ends. The CDR3 spans 15 residues.

This clone has more than one count but fewer than ten. The chain employs TRBV5-4 and TRBJ1-6; 8 bases agree with TRBD1. The V segment lost 5 bases and the J segment 2 bases; nucleotides outside the gene matches: 6. The CDR3 is 16 amino acids. Germline lookup yields CDR1 SGHNT and CDR2 YYREEE (reference sequence). The CDR3 nucleotides read TGTGCCAGCAGTGGACAGGGCAGGCCCTATAATTCACCCCTCCACTTT. This codes for CASSGQGRPYNSPLHF.

The rearrangement uses TRBV29-1 and TRBJ2-6, with D perhaps TRBD1 (6 bases). The CDR3 has 13 residues. The germline V gene has CDR1 SQVTM and CDR2 ANQGSEA. Trimming shortened V by 5 bases and J by 2 bases, and 7 bases separated the two germline ends. CDR3 sequence: CSVYRAGANVLTF. The CDR3, as DNA: TGCAGCGTTTACAGGGCTGGGGCCAACGTCCTGACTTTC.

V gene TRBV7-9 combines with J gene TRBJ1-2; no clear D. Germline CDR1 and CDR2: SEHNR and FQNEAQ (reference sequence). Trimming cost V 5 bases and J 7 bases, with 11 bases left between them. The CDR3 has 12 amino acids. In DNA, the CDR3 is TGTGCCAGCAGCACCGGACGGGGTGGCTACACCTTC. It encodes CASSTGRGGYTF.

CDR3 in DNA: TGTGCCAGCAATAAGAGGGCTGGCTATGGCTACACCTTC. Translation gives CASNKRAGYGYTF. The J gene is TRBJ1-2, the V gene TRBV6-5; no reliable D call. CDR3 length equals 13 residues. CDR1 and CDR2 from the germline V gene are MNHEY and SVGAGI. V lost 7 bases to trimming and J lost 4 bases, with 13 bases between them.

This chain connects TRBV13 to TRBJ2-7; 7 positions agree with TRBD1. CDR1 is PRHDT, CDR2 FYEKMQ, per germline (reference sequence). V was clipped by 1 base and J by 2 bases; unmatched bases: 2. The CDR3 has 14 amino acids. The CDR3 is CASSLAGTAYEQYF. As DNA, the CDR3 is TGTGCCAGCAGCTTAGCCGGGACAGCCTACGAGCAGTACTTC.

V usage is TRBV10-3 and J usage is TRBJ2-1; 9 bases are a match to TRBD2. The junction had 7 bases not matched to a gene; V was cut back by 2 bases and J by 8 bases. Germline V gene sequence: CDR1 ENHRY, CDR2 SYGVKD. CDR3 length equals 15 residues. CDR3 residues: CAISEVSGGGDEQFF. The CDR3 region has the DNA TGTGCCATCAGTGAGGTTAGCGGGGGCGGGGATGAGCAGTTCTTC.

This chain's CDR3 is CAISPGTGANVLTF. The CDR3 nucleotides are TGTGCCATCTCCCCGGGGACTGGGGCCAACGTCCTGACTTTC. The rearrangement links TRBV10-3 to TRBJ2-6; D possibly corresponds to TRBD2 (5 bases). Germline V lookup: CDR1 ENHRY, CDR2 SYGVKD. CDR3 length: 14 residues. V lost 8 bases and J lost 2, with 10 bases in between.

J is TRBJ1-2 and V is TRBV11-2; D unclear. The V end lost 0 bases, the J end lost 3 bases, and 11 bases lay between the germline ends. Per the germline V gene, CDR1 is SGHAT and CDR2 is FQNNGV. The CDR3 totals 15 residues. The CDR3 reads CASSLDLWLDYGYTF. The CDR3 coding sequence is TGTGCCAGCAGCTTAGATCTCTGGTTAGACTATGGCTACACCTTC. The full variable domain, in which reference TRBV11-2 and TRBJ1-2 provide the parts outside the CDR3, is EAGVAQSPRYKIIEKRQSVAFWCNPISGHATLYWYQQILGQGPKLLIQFQNNGVVDDSQLPKDRFSAERLKGVDSTLKIQPAKLEDSAVYLCASSLDLWLDYGYTFGSGTRLTVV.

This clone occurred a few times. This chain connects TRBV7-8 to TRBJ1-5; 9 bases fit TRBD1. Germline loops: CDR1 SGHVS, CDR2 FQNEAQ. The junction had 8 bases not matched to a gene; V was cut back by 5 bases and J by 6 bases. The CDR3 extends over 15 amino acids. This chain's CDR3 is CASSDGQGISQPQHF. The CDR3 nucleotides are TGTGCCAGCAGCGATGGACAGGGGATTTCTCAGCCCCAGCATTTT.

The gene calls are TRBV12-5 and TRBJ1-2, with D hard to call. Trimming cost V 4 bases and J 7 bases, with 13 bases left between them. Germline V gene data show CDR1 as LGHNT and CDR2 as FRNRAP. The CDR3 is 13 amino acids. CDR3 protein: CASGSSGSAGYTF. The DNA of the CDR3 is TGTGCTAGTGGTTCTTCAGGTAGTGCTGGCTACACCTTC. The full variable domain, with the rest looked up from reference TRBV12-5 and TRBJ1-2, is DARVTQTPRHKVTEMGQEVTMRCQPILGHNTVFWYRQTMMQGLELLAYFRNRAPLDDSGMPKDRFSAEMPDATLATLKIQPSEPRDSAVYFCASGSSGSAGYTFGSGTRLTVV.

This chain connects TRBV12-3 or TRBV12-4 to TRBJ2-1; D is possibly TRBD2 (6 bases). The V end was cut by 7 bases, the J end by 10 bases, with 14 bases between. The CDR3 is 12 amino acids. CDR3 sequence (DNA): TGTGCCAGCACCCTCCGTGCGGGGGAGCAGTTCTTC. Its protein product is CASTLRAGEQFF.

The chain is built from TRBV10-3 and TRBJ1-2; D might be TRBD1 (6 bases). Trimming pared 2 bases from V and 4 bases from J, leaving 8 bases between. The CDR3 sequence is 13 residues long. CDR1 ENHRY and CDR2 SYGVKD come from the germline V gene. This CDR3 reads CAISEGRGYGYTF. CDR3 DNA: TGTGCCATCAGTGAGGGCAGGGGCTATGGCTACACCTTC.

The gene calls are TRBV5-1 and TRBJ2-7, with 9 bases lining up with TRBD2. Trimming took 4 bases from V and 7 from J; bases not matched to a gene: 12. Germline CDR1 SGHRS, CDR2 YFSETQ. The CDR3 length is 15 residues. The CDR3 DNA reads TGCGCCAGCAGCCCAAGTAGGGTAGCGGGGGATGAGCAGTACTTC. As protein: CASSPSRVAGDEQYF.

This chain connects TRBV11-2 to TRBJ1-1, with a possible D match to TRBD1 (6 bases). The germline V gene encodes CDR1 SGHAT and CDR2 FQNNGV. The CDR3 is made up of 14 amino acids. Trimming left V 0 bases short and J 7 bases short, with 12 bases between. CDR3 DNA: TGTGCCAGCAGCTTAGACAGGACAGCCAGTGAAGCTTTCTTT. Its protein product is CASSLDRTASEAFF.

V and J are TRBV10-3 and TRBJ2-1; tentatively, D is TRBD1 (6 bases). Trimming stripped 3 bases from V and 5 bases from J, with 11 bases between. The CDR3 covers 14 residues. The germline V gene encodes CDR1 ENHRY and CDR2 SYGVKD. The CDR3 DNA reads TGTGCCATCAGTGATGGGGGCCATAACAATGAGCAGTTCTTC. It encodes CAISDGGHNNEQFF.

CDR3 nucleotides: TGTGCCAGCAGCTTCGGGGAATATTATAATTCACCCCTCCACTTT. The encoded protein is CASSFGEYYNSPLHF. The rearrangement links TRBV7-2 to TRBJ1-6; D not resolved. Trimming removed 3 bases from V and 4 bases from J, with 10 bases in between. The CDR3 contains 15 residues. Germline CDR1 is SGHTA and CDR2 is FQGNSA. Full variable domain (rest looked up from reference TRBV7-2 and TRBJ1-6): GAGVSQSPSNKVTEKGKDVELRCDPISGHTALYWYRQSLGQGLEFLIYFQGNSAPDKSGLPSDRFSAERTGGSVSTLTIQRTQQEDSAVYLCASSFGEYYNSPLHFGNGTRLTVT.